These 28 T cell receptor beta chains originate from one sample sequenced in a study of blood T cell repertoires in COVID-19. Clones were sequenced by immunoSEQ multiplex PCR, and TCRdb holds only the in-frame ones, with some missing. The sample has roughly 150,000 clones; roughly four fifths are singletons. The sequenced sample was peripheral blood. The receptors were gathered from a woman over 75 with acute or convalescent COVID-19.

This clone was detected only a few times. This CDR3 is CASSVREAGEQFF. Written as DNA, the CDR3 is TGCGCCAGCAGCGTCAGGGAGGCCGGTGAGCAGTTCTTC. V usage is TRBV5-1 and J usage is TRBJ2-1, with D perhaps matching TRBD2 (6 bases). The ends were cut back, 4 bases at V and 9 bases at J, with 14 bases in the middle. The germline gives CDR1 SGHRS, CDR2 YFSETQ. The CDR3 runs 13 residues.

J is TRBJ1-6 and V is TRBV2; D is perhaps TRBD1 (6 bases). From germline, CDR1 is SNHLY and CDR2 FYNNEI. There are 16 residues in the CDR3. Trimming stripped 3 bases from V and 9 bases from J, with 18 bases between. DNA for the CDR3: TGTGCCAGCAGTGAGGGTTGGGCGGGGGCAGGTTCACCCCTCCACTTT. Translated, it gives CASSEGWAGAGSPLHF.

The rearrangement links TRBV4-3 to TRBJ1-2, with TRBD1 matching over 7 bases. The germline V gene encodes CDR1 LGHNA and CDR2 YSLEER. This CDR3 has 15 amino acids. The J segment lost 2 bases and the V segment lost 3 bases, leaving 6 bases of the junction unmatched. The CDR3 nucleotides read TGCGCCAGCAGCCAGGACACACAGGGGAACTATGGCTACACCTTC. Its protein product is CASSQDTQGNYGYTF.

The V gene is TRBV5-1, the J gene TRBJ1-1, with a tentative D call TRBD1 (5 bases). The CDR3 consists of 14 residues. CDR1 is SGHRS and CDR2 is YFSETQ in the germline V gene. V was pared by 5 bases and J by 3 bases, with 14 bases between. This chain's CDR3 is CASRIDSPDTEAFF. The CDR3 nucleotides read TGCGCCAGCAGGATAGACAGTCCGGACACTGAAGCTTTCTTT.

The J gene is TRBJ2-7, the V gene TRBV6-5; 7 bases are a match to TRBD1. Unmatched junction bases numbered 9, after V lost 4 bases and J lost 0 bases. The length of the CDR3 is 16 residues. Germline CDR1 MNHEY, CDR2 SVGAGI. CDR3 in DNA: TGTGCCAGCAGTTCCGGGACAGTAATAAGCTCCTACGAGCAGTACTTC. This sequence encodes CASSSGTVISSYEQYF.

The V gene is TRBV10-3, the J gene TRBJ2-5; D might be TRBD1 (5 bases). Looked up from germline, CDR1 is ENHRY and CDR2 is SYGVKD. V shed 3 bases and J shed 3 bases, with 11 bases lying between them. The CDR3 spans 14 residues. The CDR3 DNA is TGTGCCATCAGTGAACAGGCAGGAAAAGAGACCCAGTACTTC. Protein: CAISEQAGKETQYF.

J is TRBJ1-4 and V is TRBV11-3; 7 nucleotides line up with TRBD1. V lost 5 bases, J lost 9 bases, and 12 bases stayed unmatched. Germline V gene lookup returns CDR1 SGHNT and CDR2 YENEEA. This CDR3 is built from 15 residues. CDR3: CASSARDRCSQKLFF. DNA of the CDR3: TGTGCCAGCAGCGCCCGGGACAGATGTTCTCAAAAACTGTTTTTT.

The gene calls are TRBV4-3 and TRBJ1-6; tentatively, D is TRBD1 (5 bases). The V end was cut by 2 bases, the J end by 10 bases, with 12 bases between. Germline V CDR1 and CDR2: LGHNA, YSLEER. This CDR3 is built from 14 residues. CDR3 coding DNA: TGCGCCAGCAGCCAAAAAACAGGTTCCTCACCCCTCCACTTT. Protein sequence: CASSQKTGSSPLHF.

This clone has just a few counts. The chain recombines TRBV7-3 with TRBJ2-5; 7 bases agree with TRBD1. The germline V gene encodes CDR1 SGHTA and CDR2 FQGTGA. J gave up 7 bases and V 5 bases, and 10 bases lay outside the gene matches. The CDR3 contains 14 residues. The CDR3 DNA reads TGTGCCAGCAGCGAAACAGGGGTAGGAGGGACCCAGTACTTC. As protein: CASSETGVGGTQYF.

This chain joins TRBV5-1 and TRBJ2-2; maybe TRBD1 (8 bases). There are 17 residues in the CDR3. The germline V gene has CDR1 SGHRS and CDR2 YFSETQ. Trimming pared 1 base from V and 4 bases from J, leaving 17 bases between. CDR3 DNA: TGCGCCAGCAGCTTGTCCGGACAGGGAGGGGGCACCGGGGAGCTGTTTTTT. This translates into CASSLSGQGGGTGELFF.

The chain has TRBV7-9 and TRBJ2-5; TRBD1 agrees at 8 bases. Per germline, CDR1 SEHNR and CDR2 FQNEAQ (reference sequence). Trimming removed 2 bases from V and 3 bases from J; junction bases left unmatched: 5. There are 15 residues in the CDR3. The CDR3 region is CASSLNRGVKETQYF. Written as DNA, the CDR3 is TGTGCCAGCAGCTTAAACAGGGGGGTGAAAGAGACCCAGTACTTC.

This clone appeared a few times. This rearrangement joins TRBV27 to TRBJ1-4; 7 positions agree with TRBD1. The CDR3 runs 17 residues. Looked up from germline, CDR1 is MNHEY and CDR2 is SMNVEV (reference sequence). The J segment lost 0 bases and the V segment lost 5 bases, leaving 9 bases of the junction unmatched. The CDR3 sequence is CASSLRTGQATNEKLFF. For the CDR3, the DNA is TGTGCCAGCAGTCTCCGGACAGGACAGGCAACTAATGAAAAACTGTTTTTT.

V and J are TRBV3-1 (or the pseudogene TRBV3-2) and TRBJ2-7; maybe TRBD2 (7 bases). Trimming removed 0 bases at V and 4 bases at J, with 13 bases between. The CDR3 covers 15 residues. Germline lookup yields CDR1 LGHDT and CDR2 YNNKEL (reference sequence). CDR3 bases: TGTGCCAGCAGCCAAGAAGGGGGACTACGATACGAGCAGTACTTC. It specifies CASSQEGGLRYEQYF.

This clone was recorded once. The rearrangement joins TRBV10-3 to TRBJ2-7, with 7 bases identical to TRBD1. V lost 5 bases and J lost 3; bases outside the gene matches: 7. The CDR3 is made up of 14 amino acids. CDR1 is ENHRY, CDR2 SYGVKD, per germline. The CDR3 here is CAISQQGTYYEQYF. The CDR3 bases are TGTGCCATCAGTCAACAGGGGACCTACTACGAGCAGTACTTC.

This clone was recorded once. The V gene is TRBV25-1, the J gene TRBJ2-7; D ambiguous. The CDR3 has 12 amino acids. The V gene lost 3 bases and the J gene lost 7 bases, with 10 bases spanning the gap. Germline V gives CDR1 MGHDK, CDR2 SYGVNS. CDR3 amino acids: CASSDSPYEQYF. The CDR3 nucleotides read TGTGCCAGCAGTGATTCCCCGTATGAGCAGTACTTC.

The J gene is TRBJ2-1, the V gene TRBV27, with D possibly being TRBD2 (7 bases). CDR3 size: 15 residues. The V gene's germline CDR1 is MNHEY and CDR2 SMNVEV (reference sequence). Trimming cost V 6 bases and J 3 bases, with 15 bases left between them. CDR3 bases: TGTGCCAGCAGACTTCAGGGGACTAACTACAATGAGCAGTTCTTC. Translation gives CASRLQGTNYNEQFF.

The rearrangement joins TRBV10-3 to TRBJ1-1, with 10 bases lining up with TRBD1. The CDR3 contains 16 residues. The V gene's germline CDR1 is ENHRY and CDR2 SYGVKD. With V trimmed by 0 bases and J by 1 base, 2 bases remained unmatched. CDR3 in DNA: TGTGCCATCAGTGAGTCGACAGGGGGCAGGAACACTGAAGCTTTCTTT. Translation: CAISESTGGRNTEAFF.

The chain employs TRBV10-3 and TRBJ2-4; maybe TRBD2 (8 bases). The CDR3 has 15 amino acids. V dropped 4 bases and J dropped 6 bases, with 16 bases sitting between them. Germline assignment: CDR1 ENHRY and CDR2 SYGVKD. This CDR3 is CAISAGQAGGNIQYF. The CDR3, as DNA: TGTGCCATCAGTGCAGGACAGGCGGGGGGAAACATTCAGTACTTC.

In this sample, this clone turned up once. The chain joins TRBV7-2 to TRBJ2-2, with 11 bases fitting TRBD2. CDR1 and CDR2 (germline): SGHTA, FQGNSA. The V segment lost 4 bases and the J segment 7 bases; nucleotides outside the gene matches: 14. The CDR3 sequence is 18 residues long. The CDR3 region has the DNA TGTGCCAGCAGCTCCTTTAACCCGGGACTAGCGGCTTACGGGGAGCTGTTTTTT. Protein product: CASSSFNPGLAAYGELFF.

V is TRBV7-9 and J is TRBJ2-5; 9 nucleotides agree with TRBD1. There are 17 residues in the CDR3. Germline CDR1 and CDR2: SEHNR and FQNEAQ (reference sequence). With 3 bases clipped from V and 1 base from J, the junction kept 9 bases outside the gene matches. The CDR3 DNA sequence: TGTGCCAGCAGCTTGCGGGCCCGGACAGGGGTCCAAGAGACCCAGTACTTC. This encodes CASSLRARTGVQETQYF.

This CDR3 is CASSLQGQGNQPQHF. In nucleotides, the CDR3 is TGTGCCAGCAGCCTACAGGGACAGGGTAATCAGCCCCAGCATTTT. The rearrangement links TRBV6-6 to TRBJ1-5; 9 nucleotides align to TRBD1. V dropped 6 bases and J dropped 4; count of bases not matched to a gene: 7. The CDR3 extends over 15 amino acids. From germline, CDR1 is MNHNY and CDR2 SVGAGI (reference sequence).

J is TRBJ1-2 and V is TRBV7-9; no firm D call. Germline values: CDR1 SEHNR, CDR2 FQNEAQ (reference sequence). Trimming cost V 3 bases and J 8 bases, with 13 bases left between them. The CDR3 is made up of 13 amino acids. The CDR3 loop reads CASSFTLAEGYTF. CDR3 DNA: TGTGCCAGCAGCTTCACCCTAGCGGAAGGCTACACCTTC.

The CDR3 sequence is CASSLAPRGRVIAYEQYF. CDR3 nucleotides: TGCGCCAGCAGCCTCGCCCCCCGCGGGAGGGTGATTGCCTACGAGCAGTACTTC. This chain joins TRBV23-1 and TRBJ2-7, with TRBD2 identical over 9 bases. TRBV23-1 is known as an ORF, though its function is uncertain. With V trimmed by 6 bases and J by 2 bases, 17 bases remained unmatched. This CDR3 region has 18 residues.

This clone has a handful of counts. The rearrangement links TRBV7-2 to TRBJ2-3, with 15 bases matching TRBD2. CDR3 length: 17 amino acids. J lost 4 bases, V lost 5 bases, and 7 bases had no gene match. From germline, CDR1 is SGHTA and CDR2 FQGNSA. The CDR3: CASSLGTSGGTADTQYF. DNA of the CDR3: TGTGCCAGCAGCCTTGGGACTAGCGGGGGGACCGCAGATACGCAGTATTTT.

The chain uses TRBV3-1 (or the pseudogene TRBV3-2) and TRBJ2-7; 11 nucleotides line up with TRBD1. With 4 bases clipped from V and 1 base from J, the junction kept 9 bases outside the gene matches. Germline CDR1 LGHDT, CDR2 YNNKEL (reference sequence). The CDR3 spans 17 residues. Here the CDR3 reads CASSPQPGQGVSYEQYF. The CDR3 DNA is TGTGCCAGCAGCCCCCAACCGGGACAGGGGGTTTCCTACGAGCAGTACTTC.

There are a few counts of this clone. CDR3 protein: CASPLGAGANTGELFF. The CDR3 DNA is TGTGCCTCCCCGCTCGGAGCGGGGGCCAACACCGGGGAGCTGTTTTTT. The chain couples TRBV30 to TRBJ2-2, with 8 bases identical to TRBD2. V was pared by 7 bases and J by 2 bases, with 12 bases of the junction left unmatched. Germline values: CDR1 GTSNPN, CDR2 SVGIG (reference sequence). The CDR3 is 16 amino acids. The whole variable domain, filled in from reference TRBV30 and TRBJ2-2, reads SQTIHQWPATLVQPVGSPLSLECTVEGTSNPNLYWYRQAAGRGLQLLFYSVGIGQISSEVPQNLSASRPQDRQFILSSKKLLLSDSGFYLCASPLGAGANTGELFFGEGSRLTVL.

This clone was recorded a few times. This chain links TRBV29-1 with TRBJ1-1; D is unresolved. The CDR3 runs 13 residues. Between the trimmed V and J ends, which lost 3 bases and 1 base, there was a span of 9 bases. Germline values: CDR1 SQVTM, CDR2 ANQGSEA. CDR3 DNA sequence: TGCAGCGTTGAGAGCCCCGAGAACACTGAAGCTTTCTTT. It codes for CSVESPENTEAFF.

With respect to this clone: The same CDR3 arises from other DNA sequences in this sample as well. The chain recombines TRBV5-1 with TRBJ1-2, with D tentatively TRBD1 (5 bases). Trimming stripped 4 bases from V and 8 bases from J, with 12 bases between. The CDR3 has 12 residues. Germline CDR1 and CDR2: SGHRS and YFSETQ. CDR3 in DNA: TGCGCCAGCAGCCTCGACAGAGACGGCTACACCTTC. Residues: CASSLDRDGYTF.